A selection of T cell receptor beta chains follows, all from one sample in a study of blood T cells in healthy people across ages. One entry per CDR3 protein, called by TCRdb with MiXCR from the 5' RACE reads. The sample carries 850,000 to 1,100,000 distinct CDR3 sequences, less than 45% recorded once. The sequenced material came from blood. All receptors come from a man younger than 35 in good health. Each CDR3 is given with its conserved first and last residue. The D gene is left open where the match is weak. Clone size is stated in some rows and not others, as once, few, many or a class when expanded.

J gene | V gene | clone size | D gene | CDR3 length | CDR3 DNA | CDR3 protein
TRBJ2-1 | TRBV7-2 | NA | TRBD2 | 18 | TGTGCCAGCAGCTTAGGACTAGCGGGGGAAAAATCCTACAATGAGCAGTTCTTC | CASSLGLAGEKSYNEQFF
TRBJ1-2 | TRBV6-5 | NA | TRBD1 | 16 | TGTGCCAGTAGCCGCCTCCCGGGACAGTTTCTCTATGGCTACACCTTC | CASSRLPGQFLYGYTF
TRBJ1-1 | TRBV28 | NA | NA | 15 | TGTGCCAGCAGACCTTACAGGAGCCGGAACACTGAAGCTTTCTTT | CASRPYRSRNTEAFF
TRBJ2-3 | TRBV5-1 | NA | TRBD1 | 17 | TGCGCCAGCAGCCTCGGGACAGGGCTTCTTACGGTAGATACGCAGTATTTT | CASSLGTGLLTVDTQYF
TRBJ2-3 | TRBV6-5 | NA | NA | 13 | TGTGCCAGCTCCCGGGACTTCACAGATACGCAGTATTTT | CASSRDFTDTQYF
TRBJ2-7 | TRBV29-1 | NA | TRBD1 | 12 | TGCAGCGTTGGGGGACAGATCTACGAGCAGTACTTC | CSVGGQIYEQYF
TRBJ2-5 | TRBV3-1 | NA | NA | 14 | TGTGCCAGCAGCCAAGATACCAGTCTAGAGACCCAGTACTTC | CASSQDTSLETQYF
TRBJ1-6 | TRBV6-6 | many | NA | 17 | TGTGCCAGCAGTTACCTCCGGGGCAGCTCCTATAATTCACCCCTCCACTTT | CASSYLRGSSYNSPLHF
TRBJ1-3 | TRBV7-8 | NA | NA | 17 | TGTGCCAGCAGCTTAGAACGACCTCAGGGCTCTGGAAACACCATATATTTT | CASSLERPQGSGNTIYF
TRBJ1-1 | TRBV6-2/TRBV6-3 | NA | NA | 16 | TGTGCCAGCAGTTACAGGTTGGGACTGATGAACACTGAAGCTTTCTTT | CASSYRLGLMNTEAFF
TRBJ2-2 | TRBV7-9 | NA | TRBD1 | 15 | TGTGCCAGCAGACCCGAGACAGGGTTCACCGGGGAGCTGTTTTTT | CASRPETGFTGELFF
TRBJ2-3 | TRBV9 | NA | TRBD1 | 16 | TGTGCCAGCAGCCCTGATACAGGGGGTTCGTCAGATACGCAGTATTTT | CASSPDTGGSSDTQYF
TRBJ1-5 | TRBV5-1 | NA | NA | 13 | TGCGCCAGCACCTCACAGGTCGATTGGCCCCAGCATTTT | CASTSQVDWPQHF
TRBJ2-3 | TRBV4-3 | few | NA | 14 | TGCGCCAGCAGCCATCGTAGCGGCCCAGATACGCAGTATTTT | CASSHRSGPDTQYF
TRBJ2-1 | TRBV4-1 | NA | TRBD2 | 14 | TGCGCCAGCAGCCCGACTAGCGGGGGGTTTGAGCAGTTCTTC | CASSPTSGGFEQFF
TRBJ2-1 | TRBV15 | NA | NA | 15 | TGTGCCACCAGCGGGAACAATGTCGCCTACAATGAGCAGTTCTTC | CATSGNNVAYNEQFF